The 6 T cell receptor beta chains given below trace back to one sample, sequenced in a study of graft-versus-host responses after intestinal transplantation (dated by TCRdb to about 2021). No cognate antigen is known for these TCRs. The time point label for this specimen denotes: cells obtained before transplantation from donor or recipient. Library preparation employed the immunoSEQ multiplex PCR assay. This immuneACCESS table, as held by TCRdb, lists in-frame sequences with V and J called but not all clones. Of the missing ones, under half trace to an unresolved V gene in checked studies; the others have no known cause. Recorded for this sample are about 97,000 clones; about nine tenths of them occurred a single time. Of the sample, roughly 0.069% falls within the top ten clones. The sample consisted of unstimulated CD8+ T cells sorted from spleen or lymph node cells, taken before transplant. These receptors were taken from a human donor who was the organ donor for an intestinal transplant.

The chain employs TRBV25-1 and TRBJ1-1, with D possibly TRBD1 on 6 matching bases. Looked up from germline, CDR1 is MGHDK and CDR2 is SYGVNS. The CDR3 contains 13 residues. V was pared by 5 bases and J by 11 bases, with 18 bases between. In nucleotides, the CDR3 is TGTGCCAGCAGTCCGGACAGCGGTCCGTGGGCTTTCTTT. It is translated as CASSPDSGPWAFF.

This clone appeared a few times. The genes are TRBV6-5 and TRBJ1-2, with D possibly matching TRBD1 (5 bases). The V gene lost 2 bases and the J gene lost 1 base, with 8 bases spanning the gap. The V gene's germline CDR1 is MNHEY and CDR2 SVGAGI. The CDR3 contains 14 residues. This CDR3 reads CASSYGGNNYGYTF. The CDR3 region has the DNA TGTGCCAGCAGTTACGGGGGGAATAACTATGGCTACACCTTC.

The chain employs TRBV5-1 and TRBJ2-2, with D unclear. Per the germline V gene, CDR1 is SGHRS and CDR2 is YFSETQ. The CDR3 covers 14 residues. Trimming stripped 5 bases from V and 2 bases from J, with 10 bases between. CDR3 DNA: TGCGCCAGCAGTGCCCAGAAAAACACCGGGGAGCTGTTTTTT. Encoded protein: CASSAQKNTGELFF.

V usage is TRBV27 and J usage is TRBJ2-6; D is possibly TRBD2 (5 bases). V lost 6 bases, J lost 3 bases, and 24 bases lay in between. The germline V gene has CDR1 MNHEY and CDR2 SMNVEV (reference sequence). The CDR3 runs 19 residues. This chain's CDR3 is CASSPFSGGGSFGANVLTF. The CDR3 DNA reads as TGTGCCAGCAGCCCATTCAGCGGAGGAGGATCGTTTGGGGCCAACGTCCTGACTTTC.

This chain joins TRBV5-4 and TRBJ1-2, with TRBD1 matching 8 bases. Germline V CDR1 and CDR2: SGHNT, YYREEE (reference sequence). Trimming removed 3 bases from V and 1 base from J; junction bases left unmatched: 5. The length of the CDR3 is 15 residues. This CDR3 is CASSSGQGSNYGYTF. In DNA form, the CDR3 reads TGTGCCAGCAGCTCTGGACAGGGAAGTAACTATGGCTACACCTTC.

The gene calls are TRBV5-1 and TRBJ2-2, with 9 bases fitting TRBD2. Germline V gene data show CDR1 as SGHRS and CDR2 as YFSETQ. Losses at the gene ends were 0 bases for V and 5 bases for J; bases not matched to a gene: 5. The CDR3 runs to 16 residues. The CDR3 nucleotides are TGCGCCAGCAGCTTGGCCATAGCGGGAGAAACCGGGGAGCTGTTTTTT. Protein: CASSLAIAGETGELFF.